This T cell receptor beta chain was found in a study of T-cell memory formation after mild COVID-19. TCRdb passed the 5' RACE reads through MiXCR, listing each CDR3 protein once. This sample has 190,000 or so distinct CDR3 sequences; over 20% occur once, and the top ten carry under 30%. The CDR3 is 16 amino acids. Germline values: CDR1 SEHNR, CDR2 FQNEAQ (reference sequence). The ends lost 4 bases at V and 4 bases at J; junction bases unmatched: 12. Specimen: PBMCs or a T cell subset sorted from them (not recorded which). The sequence was obtained from an adult woman who had mild COVID-19 (a few samples of this study predate the infection). Cell type and time point are not known. The gene calls are TRBV7-9 and TRBJ2-5, with 7 bases lining up with TRBD2. CDR3 DNA: TGTGCCAGCAGCTCGATAGCCCCAGGCGGGGGAGAGACCCAGTACTTC. It encodes CASSSIAPGGGETQYF.